The 27 T cell receptor beta chains below all came from one sample that was sequenced in a study of blood T cell repertoires in COVID-19. TCRdb's table, derived via immunoSEQ multiplex PCR, lists solely in-frame clones and lacks some. The sample lists 250,000 to 400,000 clones, 85% to 90% occurring once. Sequencing was done on a sample of peripheral blood. The receptor source for this set is a woman aged 25-40 years with COVID-19, enrolled during active disease.

The chain joins TRBV12-3 or TRBV12-4 to TRBJ1-1, with 9 bases aligning to TRBD1. Trimming took 5 bases from V and 11 from J; bases not matched to a gene: 9. The CDR3 has 13 residues. This CDR3 reads CASSPTTGGDAFF. The DNA for the CDR3 is TGTGCCAGCAGTCCGACGACAGGGGGGGATGCTTTCTTT.

This sequence joins TRBV20-1 and TRBJ2-1; D may be TRBD2 (5 bases). The germline V gene has CDR1 DFQATT and CDR2 SNEGSKA (reference sequence). CDR3 length: 11 amino acids. Trimming pared 3 bases from V and 11 bases from J, leaving 11 bases between. As DNA, the CDR3 is TGCAGTGCTAGGCGGGCAGACAAGCAGTTCTTC. Protein sequence: CSARRADKQFF.

The chain employs TRBV13 and TRBJ2-1; TRBD1 agrees at 11 bases. V lost 0 bases, J lost 8 bases, and 3 bases stayed unmatched. Looked up from germline, CDR1 is PRHDT and CDR2 is FYEKMQ (reference sequence). The CDR3 spans 15 residues. This CDR3 reads CASSLGRTGGDEQFF. For the CDR3, the DNA is TGTGCCAGCAGCTTAGGCAGGACAGGGGGCGATGAGCAGTTCTTC.

V usage is TRBV11-3 and J usage is TRBJ2-1, with 11 positions matching TRBD2. The CDR3 is 15 amino acids. Germline CDR1 reads SGHNT; CDR2 reads YENEEA. J gave up 8 bases and V 1 base, and 4 bases lay outside the gene matches. This CDR3 is CASSLGLAGGDEQFF. The DNA of the CDR3 is TGTGCCAGCAGCTTAGGCTTAGCGGGAGGGGATGAGCAGTTCTTC.

The rearrangement joins TRBV10-3 to TRBJ2-1; no definite D call. Germline CDR1 and CDR2: ENHRY and SYGVKD. This CDR3 is 16 amino acids long. V lost 4 bases and J 10 bases, leaving 23 bases between the germline ends. The CDR3 DNA reads as TGTGCCATCAGTGTCGGTAGCCAACCCTCGACGGAAGAGCAGTTCTTC. Amino acids: CAISVGSQPSTEEQFF.

V and J are TRBV4-2 and TRBJ2-1, with 10 bases matching TRBD2. CDR1 and CDR2 from the germline V gene are LGHNA and YNFKEQ. V gave up 4 bases and J gave up 10 bases; unmatched junction bases: 10. This CDR3 is built from 15 residues. The CDR3 DNA sequence: TGTGCCAGCAGCCTTGTGACTAGCGGGTTCTCAGAGCAGTTCTTC. It translates to CASSLVTSGFSEQFF.

The chain couples TRBV7-2 to TRBJ1-3, with TRBD1 identical over 7 bases. The CDR3 length is 15 residues. V shed 1 base, J shed 0 bases, and the junction held 0 bases outside the gene matches. Per the germline V gene, CDR1 is SGHTA and CDR2 is FQGNSA. CDR3 protein: CASSLGQGSGNTIYF. In nucleotides, the CDR3 is TGTGCCAGCAGCTTAGGACAGGGCTCTGGAAACACCATATATTTT.

The rearrangement uses TRBV14 and TRBJ2-1; a possible D gene is TRBD1 (6 bases). CDR3 length equals 11 residues. The germline CDR1 and CDR2 sequences are SGHDN and FVKESK. Between the trimmed V and J ends, which lost 5 bases and 10 bases, there was a span of 9 bases. The CDR3 loop reads CASSAGTEQFF. CDR3 coding DNA: TGTGCCAGCAGCGCCGGGACAGAGCAGTTCTTC. Full variable domain (remainder filled in from reference TRBV14 and TRBJ2-1): EAGVTQFPSHSVIEKGQTVTLRCDPISGHDNLYWYRRVMGKEIKFLLHFVKESKQDESGMPNNRFLAERTGGTYSTLKVQPAELEDSGVYFCASSAGTEQFFGPGTRLTVL.

CDR3 protein: CASTGGGEGNQPQHF. The CDR3 nucleotides are TGTGCCAGCACGGGGGGGGGCGAAGGCAATCAGCCCCAGCATTTT. The chain has TRBV6-5 and TRBJ1-5; perhaps TRBD1 as D (6 bases). The germline V gene has CDR1 MNHEY and CDR2 SVGAGI. The CDR3 runs 15 residues. The germline V and J ends were trimmed by 7 bases and 2 bases, with 15 bases remaining between them.

The rearrangement uses TRBV19 and TRBJ1-1; D may be TRBD1 (6 bases). Per germline, CDR1 LNHDA and CDR2 SQIVND (reference sequence). The CDR3 is made up of 14 amino acids. Trimming removed 6 bases at V and 6 bases at J, with 17 bases between. The CDR3 DNA is TGTGCCAGTAGCGAAACAGGGCTGTACCCTGAAGCTTTCTTT. Translating it yields CASSETGLYPEAFF.

This clone has only one observation. The V call is TRBV7-3, the J call TRBJ1-1, with D hard to call. The V and J ends lost 4 bases and 0 bases respectively, with 6 bases between them. This CDR3 has 13 residues. In germline, CDR1 is SGHTA, CDR2 FQGTGA. As DNA, the CDR3 is TGTGCCAGCAGCTCCGGGGTGAACACTGAAGCTTTCTTT. This translates into CASSSGVNTEAFF.

Of note for this clone: Other DNA variants within this sample encode the same CDR3. V and J are TRBV5-1 and TRBJ1-2; TRBD1 aligns across 8 bases. The CDR3 contains 14 residues. With 4 bases clipped from V and 4 bases from J, the junction kept 6 bases outside the gene matches. Germline V gives CDR1 SGHRS, CDR2 YFSETQ. The CDR3 loop is CASSLGTGGYGYTF. CDR3 DNA: TGCGCCAGCAGCCTCGGGACAGGCGGCTATGGCTACACCTTC.

The V gene is TRBV18, the J gene TRBJ2-2, with TRBD1 matching over 8 bases. With 6 bases clipped from V and 5 bases from J, the junction kept 14 bases outside the gene matches. The CDR3 spans 17 residues. CDR1 is KGHSH, CDR2 LQKENI, per germline. CDR3 sequence (DNA): TGTGCCAGCTCCCCCGGCCGGACAGGGAGAGGGACCGGGGAGCTGTTTTTT. This codes for CASSPGRTGRGTGELFF.

The chain employs TRBV2 and TRBJ2-7; 7 bases are shared with TRBD2. The CDR3 has 14 residues. After removal of 4 bases from V and 3 bases from J, the junction contained 6 bases not matched to a gene. Germline CDR1 is SNHLY and CDR2 is FYNNEI. The CDR3 sequence is CASSVRLADYEQYF. The CDR3 nucleotides are TGTGCCAGCAGTGTGCGACTAGCTGACTACGAGCAGTACTTC.

V gene TRBV5-1 combines with J gene TRBJ2-3; the D gene is possibly TRBD2 (5 bases). The germline gives CDR1 SGHRS, CDR2 YFSETQ. This CDR3 region has 14 residues. The V end lost 6 bases, the J end lost 4 bases, and 15 bases lay between the germline ends. For the CDR3, the DNA is TGCGCCAGCATTTCAGAGGCGGGCGCAGATACGCAGTATTTT. This encodes CASISEAGADTQYF. Drawing the rest from reference TRBV5-1 and TRBJ2-3, the complete variable domain is KAGVTQTPRYLIKTRGQQVTLSCSPISGHRSVSWYQQTPGQGLQFLFEYFSETQRNKGNFPGRFSGRQFSNSRSEMNVSTLELGDSALYLCASISEAGADTQYFGPGTRLTVL.

The gene calls are TRBV2 and TRBJ1-5, with 10 bases lining up with TRBD1. Trimming cost V 5 bases and J 3 bases; bases outside gene matches: 4. CDR3 size: 15 residues. Germline-derived CDR1 and CDR2 are SNHLY and FYNNEI. DNA for the CDR3: TGTGCCAGCAGTTCAGACAGGGGGCACAATCAGCCCCAGCATTTT. Amino acids: CASSSDRGHNQPQHF.

This clone was seen more than once but under ten times. The chain carries TRBV15 and TRBJ1-3; D is ambiguous. CDR3 length: 16 residues. In germline, CDR1 is LNHNV, CDR2 YYDKDF (reference sequence). V was pared by 0 bases and J by 3 bases, with 12 bases between. The CDR3 reads CATSRDSDNRGNTIYF. The CDR3 DNA follows: TGTGCCACCAGCAGAGATTCCGACAACCGTGGAAACACCATATATTTT.

The V and J genes are TRBV11-3 and TRBJ1-1; weak D call: TRBD1 (5 bases). V was shortened by 3 bases and J by 4 bases, with 15 bases between the two germline ends. The CDR3 extends over 15 amino acids. Germline CDR1 reads SGHNT; CDR2 reads YENEEA. In nucleotides, the CDR3 is TGTGCCAGCAGCTTGGGGGGAGGAGGTAGCACTGAAGCTTTCTTT. This encodes CASSLGGGGSTEAFF.

This chain uses TRBV7-9 with TRBJ1-4; unclear D gene. Germline V gene data show CDR1 as SEHNR and CDR2 as FQNEAQ (reference sequence). The CDR3 is made up of 14 amino acids. Trimming cost V 5 bases and J 3 bases, with 10 bases left between them. The CDR3 DNA sequence: TGTGCCAGCAGCCCGTTTACTCCTAATGAAAAACTGTTTTTT. Amino acids: CASSPFTPNEKLFF.

This clone was observed a handful of times. J is TRBJ1-5 and V is TRBV19; a weak D match, TRBD1 (5 bases). This CDR3 comprises 13 residues. CDR1 and CDR2 from the germline V gene are LNHDA and SQIVND (reference sequence). Trimming shortened V by 7 bases and J by 6 bases, and 13 bases separated the two germline ends. The CDR3 here is CASTVREGQPQHF. In DNA form, the CDR3 reads TGTGCCAGTACGGTCAGGGAGGGTCAGCCCCAGCATTTT. Drawing the rest from reference TRBV19 and TRBJ1-5, the complete variable domain is DGGITQSPKYLFRKEGQNVTLSCEQNLNHDAMYWYRQDPGQGLRLIYYSQIVNDFQKGDIAEGYSVSREKKESFPLTVTSAQKNPTAFYLCASTVREGQPQHFGDGTRLSIL.

The chain joins TRBV11-2 to TRBJ2-3, with 7 bases matching TRBD2. V lost 2 bases and J lost 6; bases outside the gene matches: 11. This CDR3 is built from 16 residues. Germline V gene sequence: CDR1 SGHAT, CDR2 FQNNGV. In DNA form, the CDR3 reads TGTGCCAGCAGCTTATCTCTAGCGGCCCTAGAGGATACGCAGTATTTT. This gives the protein CASSLSLAALEDTQYF.

This chain connects TRBV7-8 to TRBJ1-2; 9 bases agree with TRBD1. The germline CDR1 and CDR2 sequences are SGHVS and FQNEAQ. Trimming cost V 5 bases and J 4 bases; bases outside gene matches: 11. The CDR3 is 16 residues long. This CDR3 reads CASSTAGTGMGYGYTF. In DNA form, the CDR3 reads TGTGCCAGCAGCACAGCCGGGACAGGGATGGGCTATGGCTACACCTTC.

The chain is built from TRBV2 and TRBJ2-1; D ambiguous. Deletions cut 6 bases from V and 8 bases from J, with 11 bases between. The CDR3 has 12 amino acids. CDR1 SNHLY and CDR2 FYNNEI come from the germline V gene. CDR3 coding DNA: TGTGCCAGCAGACCAGATCTCCATGAGCAGTTCTTC. Its protein is CASRPDLHEQFF.

J is TRBJ2-1 and V is TRBV13, with a possible D match to TRBD1 (6 bases). The length of the CDR3 is 13 residues. V lost 8 bases and J lost 9, with 17 bases in between. CDR1 PRHDT and CDR2 FYEKMQ come from the germline V gene (reference sequence). CDR3 loop: CASGRTPGVEQFF. In nucleotides, the CDR3 is TGTGCCAGCGGAAGAACCCCAGGGGTTGAGCAGTTCTTC.

The CDR3 here is CASSDSGGISNEQFF. The CDR3 nucleotides read TGTGCCAGCAGTGACTCGGGCGGGATCTCCAATGAGCAGTTCTTC. This chain joins TRBV6-4 and TRBJ2-1; weak D call: TRBD2 (6 bases). The CDR3 has 15 amino acids. Trimming cost V 0 bases and J 6 bases, with 12 bases left between them. Germline V gene data show CDR1 as MRHNA and CDR2 as SNTAGT.

The chain recombines TRBV6-6 with TRBJ1-2; D gene ambiguous. This CDR3 is 12 amino acids long. Trimming removed 8 bases from V and 0 bases from J, with 7 bases in between. The germline CDR1 and CDR2 sequences are MNHNY and SVGAGI (reference sequence). The CDR3 reads CASRGANYGYTF. CDR3 bases: TGTGCCAGCCGGGGAGCTAACTATGGCTACACCTTC.

V usage is TRBV24-1 and J usage is TRBJ1-4; 9 bases match TRBD1. This CDR3 has 15 residues. V shed 6 bases and J 7 bases; nucleotides not matched to a gene: 8. The germline V gene has CDR1 KGHDR and CDR2 SFDVKD. This chain's CDR3 is CATSSGTGKIEKLFF. Here the CDR3 DNA reads TGTGCCACCAGTTCAGGGACAGGGAAGATTGAAAAACTGTTTTTT.